The rows below give T cell receptor beta chains drawn from one sample of a study of blood T cell repertoires in COVID-19. Measured with immunoSEQ multiplex PCR; TCRdb has only the in-frame clones, and not every one. In the table there are 250,000 or so clones, around 93% of which are singletons. Sequenced sample: PBMCs or T cells enriched from blood (not recorded which). Source of these receptors: a middle-aged man who had been exposed to COVID-19. Each CDR3 is given with its conserved first and last residue. The D gene is left open where the match is weak. Clone size is shown for a subset of rows, as once, few, many or a class of expanded clone.

V: TRBV11-3; D: NA; J: TRBJ2-3; size: NA; CDR3: CARPLGSTDTQYF; DNA: TGTGCCAGGCCCCTAGGCAGCACAGATACGCAGTATTTT
V: TRBV19; D: NA; J: TRBJ1-2; size: NA; CDR3: CASSPEGLGYTF; DNA: TGTGCCAGTAGTCCAGAGGGACTCGGCTACACCTTC
V: TRBV29-1; D: TRBD1; J: TRBJ1-3; size: once; CDR3: CSAGTGPGNTIYF; DNA: TGCAGCGCAGGGACAGGGCCTGGAAACACCATATATTTT
V: TRBV15; D: NA; J: TRBJ2-2; size: NA; CDR3: CATRPGDNTGELFF; DNA: TGTGCCACCAGGCCGGGGGATAACACCGGGGAGCTGTTTTTT
V: TRBV4-2; D: TRBD1; J: TRBJ2-7; size: NA; CDR3: CASSQEISTGSAEQYF; DNA: TGTGCCAGCAGCCAAGAGATATCGACAGGGAGCGCCGAGCAGTACTTC
V: TRBV28; D: TRBD2; J: TRBJ2-7; size: once; CDR3: CASSLFPGLAGSYEQYF; DNA: TGTGCCAGCAGTTTATTCCCTGGACTAGCGGGCTCCTACGAGCAGTACTTC
V: TRBV7-3; D: NA; J: TRBJ2-3; size: once; CDR3: CASSSDFTDTQYF; DNA: TGTGCCAGCAGCTCGGACTTCACAGATACGCAGTATTTT
V: TRBV14; D: NA; J: TRBJ1-4; size: NA; CDR3: CASSQGVMEKLFF; DNA: TGTGCCAGCAGCCAAGGCGTAATGGAAAAACTGTTTTTT
V: TRBV6-1; D: NA; J: TRBJ2-7; size: NA; CDR3: CASSDPRMARRNEQYF; DNA: TGTGCCAGCAGTGACCCGAGGATGGCTAGAAGGAACGAGCAGTACTTC
V: TRBV5-1; D: TRBD2; J: TRBJ2-1; size: NA; CDR3: CASSLIESGNNEQFF; DNA: TGCGCCAGCAGCTTGATTGAGAGCGGGAACAATGAGCAGTTCTTC
V: TRBV7-2; D: NA; J: TRBJ1-1; size: NA; CDR3: CASSSVTANTEAFF; DNA: TGTGCCAGCAGCTCAGTGACAGCGAACACTGAAGCTTTCTTT
V: TRBV28; D: NA; J: TRBJ1-1; size: NA; CDR3: CASSLEVTLNTEAFF; DNA: TGTGCCAGCAGTTTAGAGGTCACATTGAACACTGAAGCTTTCTTT
V: TRBV7-2; D: TRBD1; J: TRBJ2-1; size: NA; CDR3: CASSRDRVLYNEQFF; DNA: TGTGCCAGCAGCCGGGACAGGGTTTTATACAATGAGCAGTTCTTC
V: TRBV19; D: NA; J: TRBJ1-5; size: NA; CDR3: CASSIMGMGPEYSNQPQHF; DNA: TGTGCCAGTAGTATTATGGGGATGGGGCCCGAATATAGCAATCAGCCCCAGCATTTT
V: TRBV7-3; D: TRBD1; J: TRBJ2-2; size: few; CDR3: CASSRQGDGELFF; DNA: TGTGCCAGCAGCCGACAGGGTGACGGGGAGCTGTTTTTT
V: TRBV4-2; D: TRBD2; J: TRBJ2-7; size: few; CDR3: CASSQVGTSGSYEQYF; DNA: TGTGCCAGCAGCCAAGTCGGGACTAGCGGGAGTTACGAGCAGTACTTC
V: TRBV18; D: NA; J: TRBJ2-2; size: NA; CDR3: CASSPAGESTGELFF; DNA: TGTGCCAGCTCACCGGCAGGGGAGTCGACCGGGGAGCTGTTTTTT
V: TRBV15; D: NA; J: TRBJ1-4; size: NA; CDR3: CATSRRANNEKLFF; DNA: TGTGCCACCAGCAGGCGGGCAAATAATGAAAAACTGTTTTTT
V: TRBV11-2; D: TRBD1; J: TRBJ1-2; size: NA; CDR3: CASSLTELTGWDYGYTF; DNA: TGTGCCAGCAGTTTAACGGAATTGACAGGGTGGGACTATGGCTACACCTTC
V: TRBV6-4; D: TRBD2; J: TRBJ2-4; size: NA; CDR3: CASSLIAGGGNIQYF; DNA: TGTGCCAGCAGTTTAATAGCGGGAGGAGGAAACATTCAGTACTTC
V: TRBV29-1; D: NA; J: TRBJ1-1; size: NA; CDR3: CSVGGHPGDTEAFF; DNA: TGCAGCGTTGGTGGGCATCCAGGGGACACTGAAGCTTTCTTT
V: TRBV5-1; D: TRBD1; J: TRBJ2-1; size: NA; CDR3: CASTTSRDRSLDEQFF; DNA: TGCGCCAGCACGACAAGCCGGGACAGAAGTCTGGATGAGCAGTTCTTC
V: TRBV5-1; D: NA; J: TRBJ2-6; size: NA; CDR3: CASSLYGANVLTF; DNA: TGCGCCAGCAGCTTGTATGGGGCCAACGTCCTGACTTTC
V: TRBV28; D: TRBD2; J: TRBJ2-2; size: NA; CDR3: CASSSGLAGPNTGELFF; DNA: TGTGCCAGCAGTTCGGGACTAGCGGGACCGAACACCGGGGAGCTGTTTTTT
V: TRBV10-1; D: NA; J: TRBJ2-7; size: few; CDR3: CASSENTGSSYEQYF; DNA: TGCGCCAGCAGTGAGAACACAGGGAGCTCCTACGAGCAGTACTTC
V: TRBV3-1/TRBV3-2; D: NA; J: TRBJ1-5; size: NA; CDR3: CASSQGGRFSNQPQHF; DNA: TGTGCCAGCAGCCAAGGGGGCAGGTTTAGCAATCAGCCCCAGCATTTT
V: TRBV19; D: NA; J: TRBJ2-1; size: NA; CDR3: CASSISRGSKNNEQFF; DNA: TGTGCCAGTAGTATATCTCGGGGGAGTAAAAACAATGAGCAGTTCTTC